This T cell receptor beta chain was profiled in a study of blood T cell repertoires in COVID-19. Looking at the study overall: The study drew acute and convalescent COVID-19 samples from the United States, Italy and Spain.

Authors' methods: How many nucleated cells were present was estimated from reference gene primer amplification. Profiling relied on immunoSEQ multiplex PCR, and the TCRdb table lists in-frame clones only, not all of them. That table gives V, J and clone size, and the DNA gave D and trimming. This table holds some 180,000 clones, roughly three quarters found once. Individuals aged roughly 18 to 95 years were recruited from 24 US areas. The germline V and J ends were trimmed by 4 bases and 4 bases, with 16 bases remaining between them. The CDR3 has 15 amino acids. From germline, CDR1 is SGHTA and CDR2 FQGNSA.

The V gene is TRBV7-2, the J gene TRBJ1-1; D possibly corresponds to TRBD1 (5 bases). The sample comprised PBMCs or T cells enriched from blood (not recorded which). The sequence was obtained from a man aged 60 to 69 who had been exposed to COVID-19. This CDR3 reads CASSSIVGDGTEAFF. The CDR3 DNA is TGTGCCAGCAGCTCTATTGTAGGGGATGGCACTGAAGCTTTCTTT.